This T cell receptor (beta chain) is from a study of OX40 agonist ivuxolimab in advanced cancers. Study background: Patients were given ivuxolimab, an antibody that agonizes OX40 (CD134). Patients received intravenous ivuxolimab every 2 weeks at 0.01 to 10 mg/kg. Whole-study results and caveats: Antigen specificity was not determined for the expanded peripheral T cells.

About this clone: What it recognizes is unknown.

Between the trimmed V and J ends, which lost 4 bases and 6 bases, there was a span of 9 bases. This CDR3 is built from 12 residues. Germline-derived CDR1 and CDR2 are SGHVS and FQNEAQ. On cycle 4 day 1 and cycle 7 day 1, as well as at baseline, blood was sampled. TCRdb's table, derived via immunoSEQ multiplex PCR, lists solely in-frame clones and lacks some. The table shows roughly 12,000 clones, with roughly 77% occurring only once. Source: CD4+ or CD8+ T cells sorted from blood, taken in a trial of the OX40 agonist ivuxolimab. This clonotype was obtained from an adult with an advanced solid tumor such as melanoma, head and neck, liver or kidney cancer. The chain employs TRBV7-8 and TRBJ1-2; unclear D gene. The CDR3 DNA follows: TGTGCCAGCAGCTACTTAGGGCATGGCTACACCTTC. Its translation: CASSYLGHGYTF.